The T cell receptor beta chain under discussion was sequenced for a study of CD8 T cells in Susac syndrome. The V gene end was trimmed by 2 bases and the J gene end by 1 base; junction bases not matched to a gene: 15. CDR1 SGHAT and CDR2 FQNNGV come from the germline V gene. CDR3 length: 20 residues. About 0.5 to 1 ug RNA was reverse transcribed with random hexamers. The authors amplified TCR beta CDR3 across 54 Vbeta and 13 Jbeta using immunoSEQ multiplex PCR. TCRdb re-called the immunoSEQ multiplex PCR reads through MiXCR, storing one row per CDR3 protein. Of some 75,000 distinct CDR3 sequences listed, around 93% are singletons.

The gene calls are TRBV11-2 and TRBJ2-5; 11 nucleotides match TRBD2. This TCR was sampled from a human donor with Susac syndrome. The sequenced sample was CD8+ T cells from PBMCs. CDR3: CASSLHTSPGLADLQETQYF. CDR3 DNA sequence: TGTGCCAGCAGCTTACACACCTCACCGGGACTAGCGGACCTCCAAGAGACCCAGTACTTC.